This T cell receptor (beta chain) was identified during a study of T cells in Graves' hyperthyroidism and ophthalmopathy (dated by TCRdb to between 2018 and 2021). For context, the study as a whole: Peripheral blood was sampled at the time of initial diagnosis, prior to any treatment. After blood sampling, hyperthyroidism patients were treated with methimazole at a starting dose of 30 mg daily, and ophthalmopathy patients were treated with high-dose intravenous methylprednisolone. The roughly 100 discovery patients were randomly split 7:3 into training and test sets. To identify distinguishing TCR V-J signatures, a discovery cohort of around 100 patients was used, comprising 40 to 45 with Graves' ophthalmopathy and some 60 with stable Graves' hyperthyroidism. Thyroid tissue and blood T-cell repertoires from six Graves' hyperthyroidism patients were also compared in the study. Prospective prediction of ophthalmopathy was tested in an independent validation cohort of 18 to 20 hyperthyroidism patients and 15 to 17 patients who later progressed to ophthalmopathy. The paper reports TCR Vbeta CDR3 sequencing of over 120 peripheral blood samples: over 40 ophthalmopathy, under 80 hyperthyroidism and roughly 17 progressor patients. General findings and caveats noted by the study authors: A 13 V-J signature model separated ophthalmopathy from stable hyperthyroidism, with roughly 88% sensitivity and roughly 82% specificity in cross-validation and 80%/75% in testing. Blood samples also contained most of the expanded thyroid clonotypes (frequency above 0.001), which suggests that blood repertoires may reflect thyroid immune responses. During validation, the model predicted progression to ophthalmopathy a median of about 6.3 months ahead of onset, with around 65% sensitivity and 72.22% specificity. No statistical method was used to set the sample size in advance, and investigators knew the group allocation.

Reading from cysteine to phenylalanine, the CDR3 counts 13 amino acids. The kept DNA is CDR3 alone, 39 bases in frame from the first base. CDR1 and CDR2, looked up from the germline V gene, are SQVTM and ANQGSEA. V lost 7 bases and J lost 1 base, and the count of bases not matched to a germline gene is 4. Stable Graves' hyperthyroidism was defined as no progression to ophthalmopathy during 18 months of follow-up. Hyperthyroidism patients were aged 18 to 65 years and newly diagnosed, with disease duration of less than 2 months. The study excluded patients with uncontrolled infections, other autoimmune diseases, pregnancy or lactation. Diagnoses relied on clinical symptoms, serum thyroxine and TRAb, thyroid ultrasound and orbital computed tomography. PBMCs were separated from approximately 9.9 ml of fresh peripheral blood using Ficoll-Paque density gradient centrifugation. Trizol reagent was used to extract total RNA, and RNA quality was then checked on an Agilent 2100 Bioanalyzer.

Amplification of TCR beta CDR3 regions was carried out from RNA transcripts. For the first round of RT-PCR on the TCR CDR3, the HTBI primer set was used together with the Qiagen OneStep RT-PCR kit. Libraries were constructed in a second round of multiplex PCR, after which size selection and purification were performed. The libraries were sequenced on an Illumina HiSeq2000 using paired-end 100 bp reads. As for the authors' bioinformatics: SOAPnuke was used to process the raw data, throwing out any read that contained adapters or uncalled bases, had a mean Phred below 15, or lacked an exact constant-primer or identifier match. COPE v1.2.5 was used to merge the high-quality paired reads, and each unique nucleotide sequence was defined as a clonotype. Clonotypes were aligned to IMGT TRBV, TRBD and TRBJ reference segments using MiTCR v1.1. The analysis was restricted to V-J combinations with a frequency above 0.0001, which together covered about 99% of the repertoires. A TCS score was defined as the ratio of F50 (clonal expansion) to E x V (chaos), with BLOSUM62-based TCRdist applied between CDR3 peptides within each V-J. Welch's t-statistics and random forest reduced 500 to 550 V-J features to 13, which were used in a naive Bayes classifier (R e1071). In-frame beta chains were kept once TCRdb had trimmed the public reads at Q25 with fastp and called clones with MiXCR. Each record represents a unique CDR3 protein, reported with the most common genes and DNA among its rows. What appears here as the V and J calls and clone size reflects TCRdb's work, not the paper's. For this sample there are about 500,000 distinct CDR3 sequences; approximately 15% appear just once. The top ten hold around 17% of the sample.

This clonotype has a count of ten or more. No antigen is known for it. No much larger clonotype is one base removed from it; base qualities were not supplied. The TCR sequence derives from a woman under 30 with Graves' hyperthyroidism. Sequenced: blood. The chain employs TRBV29-1 and TRBJ2-5, with 9 bases aligning to TRBD1. The CDR3 in this case is CSGRDRVQETQYF. The DNA is TGCAGCGGCCGGGACAGGGTCCAAGAGACCCAGTACTTC. The reference TRBV29-1 and TRBJ2-5 proteins fill in what lies around the CDR3, so the full variable domain reads SAVISQKPSRDICQRGTSLTIQCQVDSQVTMMFWYRQQPGQSLTLIATANQGSEATYESGFVIDKFPISRPNLTFSTLTVSNMSPEDSSIYLCSGRDRVQETQYFGPGTRLLVL.